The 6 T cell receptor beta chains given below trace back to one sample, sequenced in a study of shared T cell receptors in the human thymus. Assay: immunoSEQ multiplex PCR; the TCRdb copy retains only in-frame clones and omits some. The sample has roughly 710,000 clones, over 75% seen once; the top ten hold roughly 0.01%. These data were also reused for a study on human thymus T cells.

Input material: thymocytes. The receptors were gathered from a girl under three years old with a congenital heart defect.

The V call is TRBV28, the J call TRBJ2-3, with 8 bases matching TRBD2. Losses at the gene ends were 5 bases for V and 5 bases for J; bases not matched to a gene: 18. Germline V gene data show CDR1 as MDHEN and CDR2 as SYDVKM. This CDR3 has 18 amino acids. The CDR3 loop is CASSTITGGASGRDTQYF. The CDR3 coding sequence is TGTGCCAGCAGTACCATCACCGGGGGGGCGTCTGGGAGAGATACGCAGTATTTT. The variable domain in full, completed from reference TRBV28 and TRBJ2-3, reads DVKVTQSSRYLVKRTGEKVFLECVQDMDHENMFWYRQDPGLGLRLIYFSYDVKMKEKGDIPEGYSVSREKKERFSLILESASTNQTSMYLCASSTITGGASGRDTQYFGPGTRLTVL.

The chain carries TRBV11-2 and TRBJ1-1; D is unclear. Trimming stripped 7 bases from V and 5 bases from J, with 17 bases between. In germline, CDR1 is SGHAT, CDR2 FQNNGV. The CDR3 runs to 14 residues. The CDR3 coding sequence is TGTGCCAGCAACGATTCGGAGGTGCGAACTGAAGCTTTCTTT. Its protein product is CASNDSEVRTEAFF.

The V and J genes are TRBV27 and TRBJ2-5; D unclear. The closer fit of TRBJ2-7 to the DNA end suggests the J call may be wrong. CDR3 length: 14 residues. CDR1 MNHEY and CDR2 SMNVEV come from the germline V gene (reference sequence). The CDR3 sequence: CASSFLRTDYEQYF. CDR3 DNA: TGTGCCAGCAGTTTCCTCAGGACCGACTACGAGCAGTACTTC.

CDR3 sequence reads: CATQTGVGTGELFF. CDR3 bases: TGTGCCACCCAAACAGGGGTTGGTACCGGGGAGCTGTTTTTT. The V and J genes are TRBV10-3 and TRBJ2-2; 7 bases line up with TRBD1. Losses at the gene ends were 10 bases for V and 5 bases for J; bases not matched to a gene: 10. CDR1 is ENHRY, CDR2 SYGVKD, per germline. This CDR3 region has 14 residues.

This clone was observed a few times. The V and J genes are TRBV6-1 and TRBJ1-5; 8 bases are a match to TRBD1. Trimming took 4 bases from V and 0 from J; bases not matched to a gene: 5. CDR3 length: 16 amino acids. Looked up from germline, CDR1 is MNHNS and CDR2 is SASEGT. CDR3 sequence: CASSGDRSYSNQPQHF. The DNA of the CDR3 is TGTGCCAGCAGTGGGGACAGGAGTTATAGCAATCAGCCCCAGCATTTT.

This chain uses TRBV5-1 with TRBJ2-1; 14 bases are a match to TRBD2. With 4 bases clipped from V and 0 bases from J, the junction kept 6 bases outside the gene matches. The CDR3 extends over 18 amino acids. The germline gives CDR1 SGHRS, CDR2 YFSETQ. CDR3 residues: CASSMRTSGGSSYNEQFF. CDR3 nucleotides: TGCGCCAGCAGCATGCGGACTAGCGGGGGGAGCTCCTACAATGAGCAGTTCTTC.